The rows below give T cell receptor beta chains drawn from one sample of a study of T-cell memory formation after mild COVID-19. Via MiXCR, TCRdb re-called the 5' RACE reads, giving one row per CDR3 protein. Among hundreds of thousands of distinct CDR3 sequences listed, more than 15% were seen once. The source material was PBMCs or a T cell subset sorted from them (not recorded which). These receptors were collected from a man aged 18 to 29 who had mild COVID-19 (a few samples of this study predate the infection). Cell type and time point are not known. CDR3s include the opening cysteine and the closing phenylalanine or tryptophan. D genes are given only for firm matches. Size is stated for part of the rows, as once, few or many counts, or as a class when the clone is expanded.

J,D,size,V,CDR3,DNA
TRBJ2-3,TRBD1,.,TRBV4-1,CASSQEGTGEYSTDTQYF,TGCGCCAGCAGCCAAGAAGGCACAGGGGAATACAGCACAGATACGCAGTATTTT
TRBJ2-7,TRBD2,few,TRBV29-1,CSVWGSGGDEQYF,TGCAGCGTGTGGGGGTCGGGAGGGGACGAGCAGTACTTC
TRBJ1-2,.,.,TRBV12-3/TRBV12-4,CASRAPVPRLRNYGYTF,TGTGCCAGCAGAGCCCCGGTGCCGCGTCTTCGAAATTATGGCTACACCTTC
TRBJ2-5,TRBD2,.,TRBV5-1,CASTTSGAFQETQYF,TGCGCCAGCACGACTAGCGGGGCGTTCCAAGAGACCCAGTACTTC
TRBJ2-1,.,.,TRBV6-5,CASSGTYYNEQFF,TGTGCCAGCAGTGGAACATACTACAATGAGCAGTTCTTC
TRBJ2-5,TRBD1,few,TRBV7-3,CASSLTGQGETQYF,TGTGCCAGCAGCTTAACGGGACAGGGGGAGACCCAGTACTTC
TRBJ1-1,.,.,TRBV7-2,CASSPPGREAFF,TGTGCCAGCAGCCCCCCGGGCAGGGAAGCTTTCTTT
TRBJ2-1,TRBD2,few,TRBV3-1,CASSQGGGALNEQFF,TGTGCCAGCAGCCAGGGCGGGGGGGCCCTCAATGAGCAGTTCTTC
TRBJ1-3,.,.,TRBV2,CASRQGSEGNTIYF,TGTGCCAGCAGACAGGGTTCGGAAGGAAACACCATATATTTT
TRBJ1-2,.,.,TRBV19,CASSIVAAPAANYGYTF,TGTGCCAGTAGTATAGTGGCAGCCCCGGCTGCAAACTATGGCTACACCTTC
TRBJ1-1,TRBD1,.,TRBV10-3,CAITAGGTEAFF,TGTGCCATCACGGCAGGGGGCACTGAAGCTTTCTTT
TRBJ1-1,.,.,TRBV7-8,CASSPREQMNTEAFF,TGTGCCAGCAGCCCCCGTGAACAGATGAACACTGAAGCTTTCTTT
TRBJ2-3,TRBD2,few,TRBV9,CASSGAGGLTDTQYF,TGTGCCAGCAGCGGAGCGGGGGGGCTGACAGATACGCAGTATTTT
TRBJ2-2,.,few,TRBV12-3/TRBV12-4,CASSPERVGELFF,TGTGCCAGCAGTCCGGAAAGGGTCGGGGAGCTGTTTTTT
TRBJ2-1,TRBD2,.,TRBV6-4,CASSDSTSGVEQFF,TGTGCCAGCAGTGACTCGACTAGCGGGGTTGAGCAGTTCTTC
TRBJ1-1,.,.,TRBV5-1,CASSRGTGGVTEAFF,TGCGCCAGCAGCCGTGGGACTGGCGGGGTCACTGAAGCTTTCTTT
TRBJ2-3,.,.,TRBV7-9,CASTPSGGNTDTQYF,TGTGCCAGCACCCCCTCGGGTGGAAACACAGATACGCAGTATTTT
TRBJ2-3,.,.,TRBV5-1,CASSLGAPWADTQYF,TGCGCCAGCAGCTTGGGGGCACCTTGGGCAGATACGCAGTATTTT
TRBJ1-2,TRBD1,many,TRBV20-1,CSARDPMTGNYGYTF,TGCAGTGCTAGAGACCCTATGACAGGGAACTATGGCTACACCTTC
TRBJ1-6,.,.,TRBV20-1,CSAPGGSPLHF,TGCAGTGCTCCCGGTGGTTCACCCCTCCACTTT
TRBJ2-7,TRBD2,many,TRBV7-9,CASSLRGGGVTNEQYF,TGTGCCAGCAGCTTGCGTGGCGGGGGGGTTACGAACGAGCAGTACTTC
TRBJ1-1,.,.,TRBV6-6,CASSGTRPDTEAFF,TGTGCCAGCAGTGGCACCCGGCCGGACACTGAAGCTTTCTTT
TRBJ2-5,.,few,TRBV20-1,CSARIPSGSQYF,TGCAGTGCTAGAATCCCTTCAGGGTCCCAGTACTTC
TRBJ2-1,.,.,TRBV20-1,CSARVAGNEQFF,TGCAGTGCTAGGGTCGCTGGAAATGAGCAGTTCTTC
TRBJ1-3,.,.,TRBV9,CASSVGTSSGNTIYF,TGTGCCAGCAGCGTCGGGACCAGCTCTGGAAACACCATATATTTT
TRBJ2-1,.,.,TRBV29-1,CSVEGTESSYNEQFF,TGCAGCGTTGAAGGGACAGAGAGCTCCTACAATGAGCAGTTCTTC
TRBJ2-2,.,few,TRBV6-6,CASSSPGRTNTGELFF,TGTGCCAGCAGCTCCCCGGGACGGACCAACACCGGGGAGCTGTTTTTT
TRBJ2-7,TRBD1,few,TRBV12-3/TRBV12-4,CASSPGQGSEQYF,TGTGCCAGCAGTCCCGGACAGGGGAGCGAGCAGTACTTC
TRBJ2-1,.,few,TRBV12-3/TRBV12-4,CASSFRRGLYEQFF,TGTGCCAGCAGTTTCAGGAGGGGGCTGTATGAGCAGTTCTTC
TRBJ2-1,.,many,TRBV12-3/TRBV12-4,CASSLNPNFNEQFF,TGTGCCAGCAGTTTAAATCCCAACTTCAATGAGCAGTTCTTC
TRBJ2-3,.,few,TRBV5-1,CASSLHSPGTDTQYF,TGCGCCAGCAGCTTACACAGCCCTGGCACAGATACGCAGTATTTT
TRBJ1-1,.,few,TRBV20-1,CSARRANTEAFF,TGCAGTGCTAGAAGGGCAAACACTGAAGCTTTCTTT
TRBJ2-2,.,few,TRBV14,CASSDVLGELFF,TGTGCCAGCAGCGACGTCCTCGGGGAGCTGTTTTTT
TRBJ2-5,.,many,TRBV20-1,CSARQYQETQYF,TGCAGTGCTAGACAGTACCAAGAGACCCAGTACTTC
TRBJ1-6,.,few,TRBV15,CATSRDRGFNSPLHF,TGTGCCACCAGCAGAGATCGTGGATTTAATTCACCCCTCCACTTT
TRBJ2-2,.,.,TRBV4-3,CASSQDIEGELFF,TGCGCCAGCAGCCAAGATATTGAAGGGGAGCTGTTTTTT
TRBJ1-2,.,few,TRBV4-2,CASSQDPVGNGYTF,TGTGCCAGCAGCCAAGACCCCGTCGGAAACGGCTACACCTTC
TRBJ2-4,.,few,TRBV6-5,CASNGRGAVGIQYF,TGTGCCAGCAACGGGCGCGGTGCTGTGGGCATTCAGTACTTC
TRBJ2-3,TRBD1,few,TRBV7-8,CASSHDRATDTQYF,TGTGCCAGCAGTCATGACAGGGCCACAGATACGCAGTATTTT
TRBJ1-2,.,.,TRBV7-9,CASGYSTNYGYTF,TGTGCCAGCGGTTACAGCACTAACTATGGCTACACCTTC
TRBJ1-6,.,.,TRBV3-1,CASSQFGGDSPLHF,TGTGCCAGCAGCCAATTCGGAGGGGATTCACCCCTCCACTTT
TRBJ2-2,TRBD2,few,TRBV9,CASSPSGGGDTGELFF,TGTGCCAGCAGCCCCAGTGGGGGGGGAGATACCGGGGAGCTGTTTTTT
TRBJ2-7,.,.,TRBV4-3,CASSQDGGGEPYEQYF,TGCGCCAGCAGCCAAGATGGTGGCGGGGAGCCCTACGAGCAGTACTTC
TRBJ2-4,.,few,TRBV5-1,CASSLVGDENIQYF,TGCGCCAGCAGCTTGGTCGGGGACGAAAACATTCAGTACTTC
TRBJ2-5,.,many,TRBV7-2,CASSRPEGLPRAQYF,TGTGCCAGCAGCCGTCCCGAAGGACTGCCCCGGGCCCAGTACTTC
TRBJ1-1,.,.,TRBV7-2,CASSSQRGWGLGTEAFF,TGTGCCAGCAGCTCCCAAAGAGGGTGGGGGTTGGGCACTGAAGCTTTCTTT
TRBJ2-3,TRBD1,.,TRBV28,CASSRWAQGAGTQYF,TGTGCCAGCAGCCGTTGGGCCCAGGGGGCTGGTACGCAGTATTTT
TRBJ2-1,TRBD1,once,TRBV19,CASSVTGTGSYNEQFF,TGTGCCAGTAGTGTGACCGGGACAGGCTCCTACAATGAGCAGTTCTTC
TRBJ1-2,.,.,TRBV6-6,CASSYSIIDSNYGYTF,TGTGCCAGCAGTTACTCGATAATAGACTCAAACTATGGCTACACCTTC
TRBJ1-2,.,few,TRBV4-3,CASSHSDEGSYGYTF,TGCGCCAGCAGCCACTCTGATGAGGGTAGCTATGGCTACACCTTC
TRBJ2-7,TRBD1,.,TRBV4-2,CASSRLPWGQGRLEQYF,TGTGCCAGCAGCCGGCTCCCATGGGGACAGGGGCGGCTAGAGCAGTACTTC
TRBJ1-1,TRBD1,few,TRBV6-2/TRBV6-3,CASSYWDRGSEAFF,TGTGCCAGCAGTTACTGGGACAGGGGGTCTGAAGCTTTCTTT
TRBJ1-1,TRBD1,few,TRBV7-9,CASSSLDRANTEAFF,TGTGCCAGCAGCTCACTCGACAGGGCGAACACTGAAGCTTTCTTT